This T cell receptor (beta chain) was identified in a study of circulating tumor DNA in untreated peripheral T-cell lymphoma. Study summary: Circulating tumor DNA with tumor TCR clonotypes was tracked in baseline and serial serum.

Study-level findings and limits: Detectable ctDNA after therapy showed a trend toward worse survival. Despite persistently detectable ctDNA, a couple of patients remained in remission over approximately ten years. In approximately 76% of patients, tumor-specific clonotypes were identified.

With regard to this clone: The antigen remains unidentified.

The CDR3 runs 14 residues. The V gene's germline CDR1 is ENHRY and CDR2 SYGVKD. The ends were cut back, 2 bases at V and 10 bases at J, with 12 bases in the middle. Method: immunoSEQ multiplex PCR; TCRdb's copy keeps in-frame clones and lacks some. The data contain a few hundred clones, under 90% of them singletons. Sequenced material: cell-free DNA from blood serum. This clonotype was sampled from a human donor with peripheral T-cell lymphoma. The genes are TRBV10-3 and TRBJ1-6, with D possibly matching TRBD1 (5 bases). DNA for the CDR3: TGTGCCATCAGTGAGACGACAGAGACCTCACCCCTCCACTTT. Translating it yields CAISETTETSPLHF.